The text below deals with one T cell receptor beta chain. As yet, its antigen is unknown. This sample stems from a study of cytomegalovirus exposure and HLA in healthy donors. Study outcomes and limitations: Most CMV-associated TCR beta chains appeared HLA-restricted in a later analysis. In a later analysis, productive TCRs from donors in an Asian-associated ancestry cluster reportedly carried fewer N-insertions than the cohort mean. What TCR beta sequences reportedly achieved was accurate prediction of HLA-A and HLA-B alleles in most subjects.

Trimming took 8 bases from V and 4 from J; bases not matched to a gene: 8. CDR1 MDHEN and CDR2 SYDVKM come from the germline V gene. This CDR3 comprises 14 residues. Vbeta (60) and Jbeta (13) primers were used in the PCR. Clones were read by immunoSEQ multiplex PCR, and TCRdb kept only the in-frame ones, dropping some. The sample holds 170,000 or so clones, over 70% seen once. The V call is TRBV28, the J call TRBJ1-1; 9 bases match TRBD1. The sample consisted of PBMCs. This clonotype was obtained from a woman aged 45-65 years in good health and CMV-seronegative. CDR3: CASGYRGQRTEAFF. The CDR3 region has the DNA TGTGCCAGCGGATACAGGGGGCAACGCACTGAAGCTTTCTTT.